This T cell receptor beta chain was profiled in a study of T cell clones after liver transplantation. For the study at large: Liver transplant recipients had immunosuppression withdrawal attempted within 2 years. Tolerant meant at least one year fully off immunosuppression without liver enzymes above twice normal. Whole-study results and caveats: Compared with third party-reactive sequences, donor-reactive ones declined more, independent of withdrawal success.

TCRdb's table, derived via immunoSEQ multiplex PCR, lists solely in-frame clones and lacks some. The sample has about 45,000 clones; about 86% are singletons. Regarding this clone: Its antigen is undetermined.

Sequencing used CD4+ T cells from blood, obtained 24 months after liver transplant. This clonotype originated in a human patient who received a liver transplant. Some T cells may be the graft donor's.

The CDR3 sequence is CARGQRNEKLFF. In nucleotides, the CDR3 is TGTGCCAGAGGACAGCGAAATGAAAAACTGTTTTTT. The chain is built from TRBV2 and TRBJ1-4; D is perhaps TRBD1 (6 bases). The CDR3 loop spans 12 amino acids. V was clipped by 9 bases and J by 5 bases, with 10 bases between them. CDR1 and CDR2 from the germline V gene are SNHLY and FYNNEI.